One sample yielded the 7 T cell receptor beta chains listed below, sequenced in a study of cytomegalovirus exposure and HLA in healthy donors. It was with 60 Vbeta and 13 Jbeta primers that the PCR ran. The assay was immunoSEQ multiplex PCR, and TCRdb's table has in-frame clones only and misses some. The table has some 150,000 clones, 81% seen once. Sequencing was performed on PBMCs. These receptors came from a woman aged 45-59 years in good health and CMV-seronegative.

CDR3 in DNA: TGTGCCAGCAGCGTAGGTGGAGGCGGCAATCAGCCCCAGCATTTT. It specifies CASSVGGGGNQPQHF. The chain uses TRBV9 and TRBJ1-5; D gene ambiguous. V lost 0 bases and J lost 2, with 9 bases in between. CDR1 is SGDLS, CDR2 YYNGEE, per germline. This CDR3 has 15 residues.

V and J are TRBV7-9 and TRBJ2-7; no clear D gene. The V end lost 1 base, the J end lost 3 bases, and 16 bases lay between the germline ends. CDR1 is SEHNR, CDR2 FQNEAQ, per germline (reference sequence). The CDR3 has 16 residues. In DNA form, the CDR3 reads TGTGCCAGCAGCTTAGGGCAGGCCCTTAATAACTACGAGCAGTACTTC. This encodes CASSLGQALNNYEQYF.

The V gene is TRBV7-2, the J gene TRBJ1-2; D may be TRBD1 (5 bases). The V and J ends lost 4 bases and 1 base respectively, with 10 bases between them. The CDR3 totals 14 residues. Germline lookup yields CDR1 SGHTA and CDR2 FQGNSA. The DNA for the CDR3 is TGTGCCAGCAGCTCGTTAGGGGTTAACTATGGCTACACCTTC. The encoded protein is CASSSLGVNYGYTF.

This sequence joins TRBV11-2 and TRBJ2-3, with D hard to call. V was trimmed by 0 bases and J by 3 bases, leaving 10 bases between them. This CDR3 spans 15 amino acids. Germline CDR1 SGHAT, CDR2 FQNNGV. CDR3 loop: CASSLDPRVTDTQYF. The CDR3 bases are TGTGCCAGCAGCTTAGACCCCCGCGTGACAGATACGCAGTATTTT.

V gene TRBV7-2 combines with J gene TRBJ2-1, with unresolved D. The germline V gene has CDR1 SGHTA and CDR2 FQGNSA. There are 15 residues in the CDR3. V was shortened by 0 bases and J by 4 bases, with 10 bases between the two germline ends. The CDR3 bases are TGTGCCAGCAGCTTAGCCCTTCAGAATTACAATGAGCAGTTCTTC. It yields the protein CASSLALQNYNEQFF.

This chain links TRBV7-4 with TRBJ1-1; D may be TRBD1 (6 bases). Germline V CDR1 and CDR2: SGHVT, SQSDAQ. The length of the CDR3 is 16 residues. V lost 6 bases to trimming and J lost 1 base, with 18 bases between them. The CDR3 reads CASRGGGEWTNTEAFF. The CDR3 DNA sequence: TGTGCCAGCAGGGGAGGGGGGGAATGGACGAACACTGAAGCTTTCTTT.

The chain carries TRBV11-3 and TRBJ2-2; D gene unclear. Trimming cost V 5 bases and J 0 bases, with 7 bases left between them. Germline CDR1 and CDR2: SGHNT and YENEEA. The CDR3 contains 14 residues. As DNA, the CDR3 is TGTGCCAGCAGCGTTACAGCGAACACCGGGGAGCTGTTTTTT. This codes for CASSVTANTGELFF.